The 18 T cell receptor beta chains listed next were all sequenced from one sample in a study of response to subunit inactivated influenza vaccine. TCRdb processed the RT-PCR reads anew with MiXCR; each CDR3 protein has one entry. Of approximately 490,000 distinct CDR3 sequences listed, approximately 7.7% are singletons. The sample consisted of PBMCs from blood, taken roughly 24 months after vaccination. The source of these receptors is a man aged 50-75 years who received an inactivated influenza vaccine.

This clonotype was detected many times. The V and J genes are TRBV5-6 and TRBJ2-2; the match to TRBD2 covers 8 bases. Losses at the gene ends were 4 bases for V and 4 bases for J; bases not matched to a gene: 6. This CDR3 is built from 15 residues. The germline gives CDR1 SGHDT, CDR2 YYEEEE. The CDR3 nucleotides read TGTGCCAGCAGCCCTCTCGGGGGGGCCACCGGGGAGCTGTTTTTT. Encoded protein: CASSPLGGATGELFF.

In its sample, this clonotype was seen a few times. The chain carries TRBV29-1 and TRBJ2-7, with D possibly being TRBD1 (5 bases). The length of the CDR3 is 13 residues. The V end lost 4 bases, the J end lost 3 bases, and 13 bases lay between the germline ends. Germline V gives CDR1 SQVTM, CDR2 ANQGSEA. The CDR3 DNA follows: TGCAGCGTTGGACAGAGCCAGGGCTACGAGCAGTACTTC. As protein: CSVGQSQGYEQYF.

This chain links TRBV11-2 with TRBJ2-3; TRBD2 matches at 14 bases. CDR1 is SGHAT, CDR2 FQNNGV, per germline. The CDR3 sequence is 18 residues long. J was trimmed by 1 base and V by 5 bases; bases with no gene match: 8. The CDR3 bases are TGTGCCAGCAGCCGTGGACTAGCGGGGGGCCGGGGCACAGATACGCAGTATTTT. It specifies CASSRGLAGGRGTDTQYF.

This clonotype was seen more than once but under ten times. The V call is TRBV7-9, the J call TRBJ2-7; D perhaps matches TRBD2 (7 bases). This CDR3 contains 12 residues. V dropped 3 bases and J dropped 12 bases, with 15 bases sitting between them. In germline, CDR1 is SEHNR, CDR2 FQNEAQ (reference sequence). DNA for the CDR3: TGTGCCAGCAGCTTCTCCGGGGGGCTGGGGTACTTC. Amino acid sequence: CASSFSGGLGYF.

V and J are TRBV20-1 and TRBJ1-2; D unresolved. Germline assignment: CDR1 DFQATT and CDR2 SNEGSKA (reference sequence). With 2 bases removed from V and 8 bases from J, the gap between germline ends came to 12 bases. CDR3 size: 12 residues. CDR3 sequence (DNA): TGCAGTGCTAGAACCCGACAAGGGGGCTACACCTTC. Translation gives CSARTRQGGYTF.

The rearrangement links TRBV27 to TRBJ2-5; the match to TRBD2 covers 8 bases. With 5 bases clipped from V and 4 bases from J, the junction kept 9 bases outside the gene matches. The CDR3 sequence is 15 residues long. Germline loops: CDR1 MNHEY, CDR2 SMNVEV (reference sequence). CDR3 sequence reads: CASSLIGRARETQYF. In DNA form, the CDR3 reads TGTGCCAGCAGTCTTATCGGGAGGGCCCGAGAGACCCAGTACTTC.

The sample holds a few counts of this clonotype. V gene TRBV7-2 combines with J gene TRBJ2-1; 11 nucleotides match TRBD2. This CDR3 contains 15 residues. Trimming at V came to 1 base and at J to 5 bases, leaving 1 base not matched to a gene. The germline V gene has CDR1 SGHTA and CDR2 FQGNSA. The CDR3 protein is CASSLVAGGNNEQFF. The CDR3 coding sequence is TGTGCCAGCAGCTTAGTAGCGGGAGGGAACAATGAGCAGTTCTTC.

The V and J genes are TRBV10-2 and TRBJ2-5, with 13 bases lining up with TRBD2. Germline CDR1 WSHSY, CDR2 SAAADI. V shed 1 base, J shed 7 bases, and the junction held 15 bases outside the gene matches. CDR3 size: 19 residues. DNA for the CDR3: TGCGCCAGCAGTGAGTGGACTAGCGGGAGCTCCGACGGTTCGGGGACCCAGTACTTC. Translation gives CASSEWTSGSSDGSGTQYF.

Only a few counts were recorded for this clonotype. V and J are TRBV7-2 and TRBJ1-2; possible D gene TRBD1, 5 bases. The ends were cut back, 1 base at V and 8 bases at J, with 11 bases in the middle. The CDR3 has 13 amino acids. The germline V gene has CDR1 SGHTA and CDR2 FQGNSA. The CDR3 bases are TGTGCCAGCAGCTTAGGAGGGGCGTTCGGCTACACCTTC. It translates to CASSLGGAFGYTF.

This clonotype was observed a handful of times. V usage is TRBV12-3 or TRBV12-4 and J usage is TRBJ1-2; 9 nucleotides agree with TRBD1. The V gene end was trimmed by 3 bases and the J gene end by 7 bases; junction bases not matched to a gene: 9. The CDR3 consists of 15 residues. The CDR3 sequence: CASSFDGQGNGGYTF. CDR3 nucleotides: TGTGCCAGCAGTTTTGATGGACAGGGGAATGGTGGCTACACCTTC.

This clonotype was counted only a few times. The J gene is TRBJ2-3, the V gene TRBV29-1, with 11 positions matching TRBD2. The CDR3 runs 15 residues. The V gene end was trimmed by 4 bases and the J gene end by 4 bases; junction bases not matched to a gene: 7. The germline gives CDR1 SQVTM, CDR2 ANQGSEA. CDR3 amino acids: CSVVRSSGGSDTQYF. CDR3 bases: TGCAGCGTTGTCCGGTCTAGCGGGGGGTCAGATACGCAGTATTTT.

This clonotype was picked up many times. The CDR3 region is CSARGPGVENTIYF. The CDR3 DNA sequence: TGCAGTGCTAGGGGACCCGGAGTGGAGAACACCATATATTTT. The rearrangement links TRBV20-1 to TRBJ1-3, with D possibly TRBD1 on 5 matching bases. Trimming shortened V by 3 bases and J by 7 bases, and 16 bases separated the two germline ends. This CDR3 is built from 14 residues. The V gene's germline CDR1 is DFQATT and CDR2 SNEGSKA (reference sequence).

This clonotype has more than one count but fewer than ten. This chain connects TRBV29-1 to TRBJ2-7, with a tentative D call TRBD1 (6 bases). The CDR3 is 13 residues long. In germline, CDR1 is SQVTM, CDR2 ANQGSEA. V lost 7 bases and J 7 bases, leaving 20 bases between the germline ends. The CDR3 DNA is TGCAGCGCCGGATCAACAGGGCGGAGAGAGCAGTACTTC. Its translation is CSAGSTGRREQYF.

The chain couples TRBV6-2 or TRBV6-3 to TRBJ1-1; D ambiguous. Germline-derived CDR1 and CDR2 are MNHEY and SVGEGT. The V end lost 1 base, the J end lost 2 bases, and 5 bases lay between the germline ends. The CDR3 runs to 13 residues. The CDR3 sequence: CASSYWYNTEAFF. Written as DNA, the CDR3 is TGTGCCAGCAGTTACTGGTACAACACTGAAGCTTTCTTT.

On this clonotype itself: This likely comes from a read error, as the CDR3 has no conserved phenylalanine or tryptophan at its end. V and J are TRBV11-2 and TRBJ1-2, with 7 bases identical to TRBD1. Trimming cost V 3 bases and J 2 bases; bases outside gene matches: 3. The germline CDR1 and CDR2 sequences are SGHAT and FQNNGV. The CDR3 contains 14 residues. The CDR3 sequence: CASSFATGNYGYTV. The CDR3 DNA reads TGTGCCAGCAGCTTCGCGACAGGGAACTATGGCTACACCGTC.

The gene calls are TRBV20-1 and TRBJ2-5; tentative D call: TRBD2 (6 bases). The CDR3 has 15 residues. Germline CDR1 is DFQATT and CDR2 is SNEGSKA (reference sequence). The V end lost 3 bases, the J end lost 1 base, and 15 bases lay between the germline ends. Written as DNA, the CDR3 is TGCAGTGCTAGTAGCCAGAGCGGGTCCCAAGAGACCCAGTACTTC. It yields the protein CSASSQSGSQETQYF.

This clonotype occurred many times. The chain recombines TRBV28 with TRBJ2-7; TRBD2 matches at 7 bases. The CDR3 is 18 residues long. The ends lost 5 bases at V and 0 bases at J; junction bases unmatched: 16. Germline V gives CDR1 MDHEN, CDR2 SYDVKM. Here the CDR3 reads CASSPTRSWAGVSYEQYF. The CDR3 coding sequence is TGTGCCAGCAGTCCGACGCGGAGTTGGGCGGGAGTCTCCTACGAGCAGTACTTC.

This clonotype was observed many times. This sequence joins TRBV4-1 and TRBJ2-3; D ambiguous. Germline CDR1 reads MGHRA; CDR2 reads YSYEKL. Trimming shortened V by 2 bases and J by 6 bases, and 12 bases separated the two germline ends. The CDR3 runs to 14 residues. The CDR3 nucleotides are TGCGCCAGCAGCCAAAAACAGCCTCTGGATACGCAGTATTTT. The encoded protein is CASSQKQPLDTQYF.